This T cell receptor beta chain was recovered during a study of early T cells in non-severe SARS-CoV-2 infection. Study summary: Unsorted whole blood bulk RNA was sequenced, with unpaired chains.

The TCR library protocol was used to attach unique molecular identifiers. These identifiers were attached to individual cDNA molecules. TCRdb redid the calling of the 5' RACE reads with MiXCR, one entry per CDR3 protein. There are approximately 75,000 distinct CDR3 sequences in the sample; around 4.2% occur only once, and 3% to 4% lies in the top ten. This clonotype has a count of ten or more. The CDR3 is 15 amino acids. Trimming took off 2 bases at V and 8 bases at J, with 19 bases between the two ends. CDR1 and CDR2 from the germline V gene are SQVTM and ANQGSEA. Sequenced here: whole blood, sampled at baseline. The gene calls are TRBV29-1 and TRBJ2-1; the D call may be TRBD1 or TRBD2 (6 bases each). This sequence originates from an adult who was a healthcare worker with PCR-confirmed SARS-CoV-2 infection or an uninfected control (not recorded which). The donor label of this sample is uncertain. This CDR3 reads CSVESGGRMMDEQFF. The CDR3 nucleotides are TGCAGCGTTGAAAGTGGGGGGCGCATGATGGATGAGCAGTTCTTC.